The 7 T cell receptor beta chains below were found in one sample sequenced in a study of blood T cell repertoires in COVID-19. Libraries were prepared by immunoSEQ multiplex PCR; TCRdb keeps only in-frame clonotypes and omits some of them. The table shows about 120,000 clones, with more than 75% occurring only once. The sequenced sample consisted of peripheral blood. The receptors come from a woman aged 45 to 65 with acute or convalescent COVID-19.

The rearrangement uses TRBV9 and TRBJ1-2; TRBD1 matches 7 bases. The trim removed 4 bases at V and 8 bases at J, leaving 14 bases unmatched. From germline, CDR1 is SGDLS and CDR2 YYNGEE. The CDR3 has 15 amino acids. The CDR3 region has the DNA TGTGCCAGCAGCCAGACCCAGGGGGTTGATCAGGGCTACACCTTC. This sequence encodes CASSQTQGVDQGYTF.

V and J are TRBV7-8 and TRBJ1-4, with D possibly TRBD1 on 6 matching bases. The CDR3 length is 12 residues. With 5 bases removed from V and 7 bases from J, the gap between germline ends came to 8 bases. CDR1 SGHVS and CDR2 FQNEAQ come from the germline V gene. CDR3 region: CASSRQAEKLFF. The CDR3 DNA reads TGTGCCAGCAGCCGACAGGCTGAAAAACTGTTTTTT.

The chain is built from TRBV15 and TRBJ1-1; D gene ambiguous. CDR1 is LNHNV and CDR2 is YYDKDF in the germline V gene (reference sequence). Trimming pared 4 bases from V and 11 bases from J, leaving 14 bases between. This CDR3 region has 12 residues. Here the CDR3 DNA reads TGTGCCACCAGCAAAAACGGGTTCGGGGCTTTCTTT. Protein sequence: CATSKNGFGAFF.

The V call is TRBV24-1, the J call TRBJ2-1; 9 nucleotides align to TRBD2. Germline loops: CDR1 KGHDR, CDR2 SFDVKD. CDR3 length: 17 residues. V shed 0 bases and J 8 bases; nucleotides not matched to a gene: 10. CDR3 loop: CATSDLKGRGGPDEQFF. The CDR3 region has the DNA TGTGCCACCAGTGATTTGAAAGGGCGGGGGGGCCCTGATGAGCAGTTCTTC.

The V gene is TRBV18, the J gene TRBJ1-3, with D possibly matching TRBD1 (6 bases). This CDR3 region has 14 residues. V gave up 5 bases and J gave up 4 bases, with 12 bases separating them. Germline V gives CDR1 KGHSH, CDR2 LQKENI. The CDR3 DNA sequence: TGTGCCAGCTCAAACGGACAGTCCGGAAACACCATATATTTT. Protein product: CASSNGQSGNTIYF.

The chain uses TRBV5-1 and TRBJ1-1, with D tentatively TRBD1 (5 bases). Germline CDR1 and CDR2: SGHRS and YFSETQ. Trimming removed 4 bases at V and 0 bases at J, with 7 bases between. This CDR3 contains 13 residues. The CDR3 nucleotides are TGCGCCAGCAGCGGGGGGTTGAACACTGAAGCTTTCTTT. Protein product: CASSGGLNTEAFF.

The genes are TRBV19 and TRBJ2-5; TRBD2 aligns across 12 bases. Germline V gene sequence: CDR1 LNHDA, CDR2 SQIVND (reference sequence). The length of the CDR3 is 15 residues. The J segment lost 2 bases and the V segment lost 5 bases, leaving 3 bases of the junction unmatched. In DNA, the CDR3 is TGTGCCAGTAGTGGCCTAGCGGGGGGGCAAGAGACCCAGTACTTC. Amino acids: CASSGLAGGQETQYF.